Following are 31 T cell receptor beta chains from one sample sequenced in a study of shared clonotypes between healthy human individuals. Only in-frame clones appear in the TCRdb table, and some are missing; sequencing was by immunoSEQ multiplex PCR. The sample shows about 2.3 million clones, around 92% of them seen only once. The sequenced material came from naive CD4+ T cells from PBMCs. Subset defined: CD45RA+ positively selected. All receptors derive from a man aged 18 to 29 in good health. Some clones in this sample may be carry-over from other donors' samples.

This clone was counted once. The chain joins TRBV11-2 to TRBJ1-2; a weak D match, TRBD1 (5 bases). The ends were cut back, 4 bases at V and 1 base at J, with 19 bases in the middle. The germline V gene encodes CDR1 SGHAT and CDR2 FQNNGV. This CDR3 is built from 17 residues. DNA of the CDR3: TGTGCCAGCAGCTCTTGGGGGGGAGGCAGGTTTAACTATGGCTACACCTTC. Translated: CASSSWGGGRFNYGYTF.

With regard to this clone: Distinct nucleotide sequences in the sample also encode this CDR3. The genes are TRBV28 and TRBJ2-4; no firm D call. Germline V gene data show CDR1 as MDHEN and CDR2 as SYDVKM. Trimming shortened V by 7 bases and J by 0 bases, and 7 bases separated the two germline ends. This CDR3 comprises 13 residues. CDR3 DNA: TGTGCCAGCACGGAGTTAGCCAAAAACATTCAGTACTTC. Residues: CASTELAKNIQYF.

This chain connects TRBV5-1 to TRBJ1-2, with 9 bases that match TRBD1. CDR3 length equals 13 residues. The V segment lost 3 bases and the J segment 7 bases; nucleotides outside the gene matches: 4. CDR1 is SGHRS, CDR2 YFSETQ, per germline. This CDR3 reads CASSSQGAPGYTF. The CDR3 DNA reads TGCGCCAGCAGCTCACAGGGGGCTCCTGGCTACACCTTC.

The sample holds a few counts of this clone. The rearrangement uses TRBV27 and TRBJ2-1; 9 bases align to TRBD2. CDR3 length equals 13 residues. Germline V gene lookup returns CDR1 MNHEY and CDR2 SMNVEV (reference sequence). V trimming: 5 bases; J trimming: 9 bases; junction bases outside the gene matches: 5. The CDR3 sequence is CASSPRGGSEQFF. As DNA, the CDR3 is TGTGCCAGCAGTCCGCGGGGGGGCAGTGAGCAGTTCTTC.

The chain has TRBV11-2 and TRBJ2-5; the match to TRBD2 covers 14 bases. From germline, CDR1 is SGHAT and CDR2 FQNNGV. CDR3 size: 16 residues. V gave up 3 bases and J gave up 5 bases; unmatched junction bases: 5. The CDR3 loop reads CASSLGTSGSPETQYF. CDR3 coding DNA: TGTGCCAGCAGCTTGGGGACTAGCGGGAGCCCGGAGACCCAGTACTTC. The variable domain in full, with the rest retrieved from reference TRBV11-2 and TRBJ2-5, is EAGVAQSPRYKIIEKRQSVAFWCNPISGHATLYWYQQILGQGPKLLIQFQNNGVVDDSQLPKDRFSAERLKGVDSTLKIQPAKLEDSAVYLCASSLGTSGSPETQYFGPGTRLLVL.

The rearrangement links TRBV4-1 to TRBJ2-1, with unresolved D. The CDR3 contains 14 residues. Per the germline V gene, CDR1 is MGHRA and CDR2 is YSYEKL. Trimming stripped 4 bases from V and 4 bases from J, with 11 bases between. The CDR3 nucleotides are TGCGCCAGCAGCCCGTCCAGGTCGTACAATGAGCAGTTCTTC. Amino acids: CASSPSRSYNEQFF.

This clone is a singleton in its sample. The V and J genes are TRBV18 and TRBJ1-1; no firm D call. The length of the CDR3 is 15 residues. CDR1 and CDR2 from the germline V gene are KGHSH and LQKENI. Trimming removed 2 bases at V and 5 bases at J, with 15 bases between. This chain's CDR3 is CASSPGLIMWTEAFF. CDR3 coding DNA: TGTGCCAGCTCACCAGGTCTCATTATGTGGACTGAAGCTTTCTTT.

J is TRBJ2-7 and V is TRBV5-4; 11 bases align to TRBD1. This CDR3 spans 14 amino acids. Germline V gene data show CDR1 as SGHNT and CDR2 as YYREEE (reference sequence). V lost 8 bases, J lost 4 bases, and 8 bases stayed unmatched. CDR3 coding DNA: TGTGCCAGTCGCCGGGACAGGGGGATATACGAGCAGTACTTC. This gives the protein CASRRDRGIYEQYF.

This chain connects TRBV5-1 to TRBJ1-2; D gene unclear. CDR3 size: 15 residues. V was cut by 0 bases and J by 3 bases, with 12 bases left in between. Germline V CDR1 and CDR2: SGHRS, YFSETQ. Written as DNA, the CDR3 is TGCGCCAGCAGCTTGGCCAGCCATGGGGACTATGGCTACACCTTC. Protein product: CASSLASHGDYGYTF.

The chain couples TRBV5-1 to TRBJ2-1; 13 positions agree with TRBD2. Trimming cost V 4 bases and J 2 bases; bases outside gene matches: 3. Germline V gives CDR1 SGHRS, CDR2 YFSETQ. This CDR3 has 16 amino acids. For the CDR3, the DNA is TGCGCCAGCAGCGTAGGACTAGCGGGAGCCTACAATGAGCAGTTCTTC. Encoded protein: CASSVGLAGAYNEQFF.

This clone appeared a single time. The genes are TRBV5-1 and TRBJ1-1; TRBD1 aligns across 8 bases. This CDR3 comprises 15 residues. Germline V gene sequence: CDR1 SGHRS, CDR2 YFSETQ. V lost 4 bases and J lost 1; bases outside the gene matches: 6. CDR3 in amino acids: CASSIQGAGNTEAFF. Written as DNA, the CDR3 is TGCGCCAGCAGCATTCAGGGGGCCGGGAACACTGAAGCTTTCTTT.

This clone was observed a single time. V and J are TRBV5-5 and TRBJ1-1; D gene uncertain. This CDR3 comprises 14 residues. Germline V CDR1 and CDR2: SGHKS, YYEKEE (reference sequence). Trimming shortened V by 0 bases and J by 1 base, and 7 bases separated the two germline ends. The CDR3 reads CASSLAVSNTEAFF. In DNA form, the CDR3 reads TGTGCCAGCAGCTTGGCGGTGTCGAACACTGAAGCTTTCTTT.

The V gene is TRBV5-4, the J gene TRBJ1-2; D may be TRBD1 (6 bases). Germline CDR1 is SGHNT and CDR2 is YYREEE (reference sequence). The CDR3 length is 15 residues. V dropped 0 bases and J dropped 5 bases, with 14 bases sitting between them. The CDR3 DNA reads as TGTGCCAGCAGCTTGGAAGGCAGGGGTACATATGGCTACACCTTC. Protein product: CASSLEGRGTYGYTF.

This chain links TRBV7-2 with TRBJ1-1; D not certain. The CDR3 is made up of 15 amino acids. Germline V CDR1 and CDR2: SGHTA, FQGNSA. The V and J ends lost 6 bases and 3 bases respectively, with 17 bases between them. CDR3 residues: CASSLSLMGYTEAFF. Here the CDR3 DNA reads TGTGCCAGCAGTTTATCCCTCATGGGGTACACTGAAGCTTTCTTT.

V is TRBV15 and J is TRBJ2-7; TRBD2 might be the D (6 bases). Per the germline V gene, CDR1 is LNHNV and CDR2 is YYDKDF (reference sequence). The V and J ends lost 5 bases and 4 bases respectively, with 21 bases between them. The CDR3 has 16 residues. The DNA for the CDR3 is TGTGCCACCAGCGGAGGGTCGGGCCACCCAGCTTACGAGCAGTACTTC. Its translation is CATSGGSGHPAYEQYF.

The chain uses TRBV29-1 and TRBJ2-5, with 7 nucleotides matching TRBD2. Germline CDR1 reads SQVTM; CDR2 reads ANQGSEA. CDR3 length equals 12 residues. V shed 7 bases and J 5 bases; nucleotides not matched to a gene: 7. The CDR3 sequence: CSAGGGGETQYF. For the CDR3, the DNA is TGCAGCGCGGGGGGAGGAGGTGAGACCCAGTACTTC.

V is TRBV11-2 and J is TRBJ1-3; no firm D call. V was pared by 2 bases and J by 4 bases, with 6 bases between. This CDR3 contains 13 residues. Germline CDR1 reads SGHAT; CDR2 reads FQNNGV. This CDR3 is CASSLTQGNTIYF. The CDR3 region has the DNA TGTGCCAGCAGCTTAACTCAAGGAAACACCATATATTTT.

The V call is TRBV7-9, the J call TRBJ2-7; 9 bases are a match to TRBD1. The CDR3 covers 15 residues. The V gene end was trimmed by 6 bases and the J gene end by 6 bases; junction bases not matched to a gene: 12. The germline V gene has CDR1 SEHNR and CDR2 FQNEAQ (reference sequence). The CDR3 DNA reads TGTGCCAGCAGTTCGGGACAGGGTAAAGGCAGCGAGCAGTACTTC. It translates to CASSSGQGKGSEQYF.

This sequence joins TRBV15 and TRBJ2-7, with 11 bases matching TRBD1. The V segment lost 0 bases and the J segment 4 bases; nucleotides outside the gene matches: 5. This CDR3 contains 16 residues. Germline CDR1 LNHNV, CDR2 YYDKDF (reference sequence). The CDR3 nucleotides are TGTGCCACCAGCAGAGATTTGGACAGGGGGCTTTACGAGCAGTACTTC. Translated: CATSRDLDRGLYEQYF.

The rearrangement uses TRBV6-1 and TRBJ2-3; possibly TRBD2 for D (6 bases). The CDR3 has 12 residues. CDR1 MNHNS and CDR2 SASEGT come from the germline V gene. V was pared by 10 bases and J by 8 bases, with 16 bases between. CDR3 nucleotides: TGTGCCACCGAGGAGGGCCAAGGTACGCAGTATTTT. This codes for CATEEGQGTQYF.

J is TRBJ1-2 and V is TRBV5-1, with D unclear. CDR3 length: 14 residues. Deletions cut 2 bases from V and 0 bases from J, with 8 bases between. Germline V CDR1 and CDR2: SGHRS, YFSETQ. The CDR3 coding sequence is TGCGCCAGCAGCTTCGCAGCCACTAACTATGGCTACACCTTC. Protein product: CASSFAATNYGYTF.

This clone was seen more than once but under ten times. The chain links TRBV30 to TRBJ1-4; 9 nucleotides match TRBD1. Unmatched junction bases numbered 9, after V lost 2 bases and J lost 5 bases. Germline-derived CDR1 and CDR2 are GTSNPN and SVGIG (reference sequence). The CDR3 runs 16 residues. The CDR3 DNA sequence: TGTGCCTGGAGTTCTACAACCGGGACAGGGAATGAAAAACTGTTTTTT. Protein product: CAWSSTTGTGNEKLFF.

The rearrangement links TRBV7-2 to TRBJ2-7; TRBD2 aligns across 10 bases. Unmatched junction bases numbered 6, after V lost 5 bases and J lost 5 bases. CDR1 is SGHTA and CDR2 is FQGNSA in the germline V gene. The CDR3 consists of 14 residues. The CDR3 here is CASSPASGSDEQYF. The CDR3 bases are TGTGCCAGCAGCCCCGCTAGCGGGAGCGACGAGCAGTACTTC. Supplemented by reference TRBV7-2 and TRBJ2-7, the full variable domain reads GAGVSQSPSNKVTEKGKDVELRCDPISGHTALYWYRQSLGQGLEFLIYFQGNSAPDKSGLPSDRFSAERTGGSVSTLTIQRTQQEDSAVYLCASSPASGSDEQYFGPGTRLTVT.

CDR3 sequence: CAISESINQPQHF. CDR3 bases: TGTGCCATCAGTGAGTCGATTAATCAGCCCCAGCATTTT. The rearrangement joins TRBV10-3 to TRBJ1-5, with D hard to call. Germline V lookup: CDR1 ENHRY, CDR2 SYGVKD. Trimming pared 0 bases from V and 4 bases from J, leaving 4 bases between. This CDR3 is 13 amino acids long.

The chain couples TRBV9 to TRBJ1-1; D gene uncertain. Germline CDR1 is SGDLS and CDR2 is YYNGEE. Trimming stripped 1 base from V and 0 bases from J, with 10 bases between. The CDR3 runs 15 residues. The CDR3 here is CASSVRANMNTEAFF. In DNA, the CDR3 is TGTGCCAGCAGCGTAAGGGCAAATATGAACACTGAAGCTTTCTTT.

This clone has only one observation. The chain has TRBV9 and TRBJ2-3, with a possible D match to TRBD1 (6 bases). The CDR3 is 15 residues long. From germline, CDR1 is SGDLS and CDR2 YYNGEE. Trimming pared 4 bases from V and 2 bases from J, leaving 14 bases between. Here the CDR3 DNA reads TGTGCCAGCAGCCCTCGGGACAAAGTCACAGATACGCAGTATTTT. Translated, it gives CASSPRDKVTDTQYF.

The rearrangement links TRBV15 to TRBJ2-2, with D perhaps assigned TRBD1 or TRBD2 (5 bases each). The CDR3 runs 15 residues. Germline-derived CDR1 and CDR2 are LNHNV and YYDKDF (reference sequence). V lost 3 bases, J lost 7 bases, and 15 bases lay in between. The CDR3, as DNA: TGTGCCACCAGCAGGGGGACCAGTAAGAACGGGGAGCTGTTTTTT. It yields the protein CATSRGTSKNGELFF.

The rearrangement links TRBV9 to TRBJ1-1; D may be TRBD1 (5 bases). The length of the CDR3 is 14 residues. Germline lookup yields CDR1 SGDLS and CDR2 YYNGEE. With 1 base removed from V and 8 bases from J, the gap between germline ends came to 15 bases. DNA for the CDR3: TGTGCCAGCAGCGTAACCGGACAATACTCCGAAGCTTTCTTT. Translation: CASSVTGQYSEAFF.

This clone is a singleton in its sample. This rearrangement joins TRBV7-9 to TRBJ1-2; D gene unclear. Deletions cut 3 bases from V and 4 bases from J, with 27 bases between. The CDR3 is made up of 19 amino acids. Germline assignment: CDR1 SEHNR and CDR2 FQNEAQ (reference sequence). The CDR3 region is CASSFAGNFLKYGGYGYTF. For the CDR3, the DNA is TGTGCCAGCAGCTTCGCGGGGAACTTCTTAAAGTACGGTGGCTATGGCTACACCTTC.

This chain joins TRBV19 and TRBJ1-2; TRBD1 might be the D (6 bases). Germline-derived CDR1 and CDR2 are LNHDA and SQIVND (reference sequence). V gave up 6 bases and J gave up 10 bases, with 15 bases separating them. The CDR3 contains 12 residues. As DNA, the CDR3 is TGTGCCAGTAGCCCCCAACAGGGAGTCTACACCTTC. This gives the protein CASSPQQGVYTF.

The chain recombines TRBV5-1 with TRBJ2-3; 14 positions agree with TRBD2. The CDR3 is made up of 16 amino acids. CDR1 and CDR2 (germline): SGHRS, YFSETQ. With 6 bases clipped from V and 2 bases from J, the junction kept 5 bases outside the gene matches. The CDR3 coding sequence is TGCGCCAGCACTCCGGGACTAGCGGGAGACACAGATACGCAGTATTTT. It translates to CASTPGLAGDTDTQYF.